Each of the 23 T cell receptor beta chains below was sequenced from the same sample in a study of identical twins (dated by TCRdb to about 2016). Receptor libraries were prepared by 5' RACE. The listed sequencing device is Illumina HiSeq 2000. The raw public data were reprocessed by TCRdb itself: fastp quality trimming at Q25, MiXCR clonotype calling, in-frame beta chains only. Each CDR3 protein appears once, grouped with its most common genes and DNA. The sample yields about 240,000 distinct CDR3 sequences; 10% to 13% were counted once. In total, the top ten clones hold about 9.1% of the sample. The specimen sequenced was memory T cells sorted from blood. Read against the paper, the sample's cell subset or site label means: CD45RO+ enriched T cells. These receptors all stem from a man aged 50 to 59 in good health.

The CDR3 DNA reads TGTGCCAGCAGTTTACACCCCGCTAGCGAGACCCAGTACTTC. This encodes CASSLHPASETQYF. The rearrangement joins TRBV12-3 or TRBV12-4 to TRBJ2-5, with a weak D call TRBD2 (5 bases). The CDR3 totals 14 residues. Trimming shortened V by 2 bases and J by 5 bases, and 12 bases separated the two germline ends.

V usage is TRBV20-1 and J usage is TRBJ2-1; D may be TRBD1 or TRBD2 (6 bases each). The CDR3 has 14 amino acids. V lost 2 bases and J lost 4, with 12 bases in between. Germline assignment: CDR1 DFQATT and CDR2 SNEGSKA (reference sequence). The CDR3 loop is CSARWRGYYNEQFF. CDR3 bases: TGCAGTGCTAGATGGAGGGGGTATTACAATGAGCAGTTCTTC.

With respect to this clonotype: A read error may produce the germline difference seen at one junction end. This chain's CDR3 is CNVDYQSQETQYF. CDR3 nucleotides: TGCAACGTTGACTATCAGTCCCAAGAGACCCAGTACTTC. This chain joins TRBV29-1 and TRBJ2-5; D might be TRBD2 (5 bases). The germline CDR1 and CDR2 sequences are SQVTM and ANQGSEA. The CDR3 sequence is 13 residues long.

In this sample, this clonotype turned up many times. The chain links TRBV7-8 to TRBJ2-4, with TRBD1 identical over 7 bases. The V segment lost 5 bases and the J segment 0 bases; nucleotides outside the gene matches: 7. This CDR3 spans 16 amino acids. Germline V gene data show CDR1 as SGHVS and CDR2 as FQNEAQ. The CDR3 protein is CASSLGQLLAKNIQYF. The CDR3 region has the DNA TGTGCCAGCAGCCTGGGACAGCTTTTAGCCAAAAACATTCAGTACTTC.

This chain links TRBV19 with TRBJ1-2; no definite D call. Trimming removed 0 bases at V and 1 base at J, with 12 bases between. Germline CDR1 reads LNHDA; CDR2 reads SQIVND (reference sequence). The CDR3 is made up of 16 amino acids. The CDR3 bases are TGTGCCAGTAGTATAGATCTGAACTCCTTTAACTATGGCTACACCTTC. Amino acid sequence: CASSIDLNSFNYGYTF.

This clonotype occurred many times. The chain has TRBV7-9 and TRBJ2-1; 15 nucleotides match TRBD2. J lost 1 base, V lost 6 bases, and 4 bases had no gene match. The germline V gene encodes CDR1 SEHNR and CDR2 FQNEAQ (reference sequence). The CDR3 totals 17 residues. The CDR3: CASRVGLAGGSYNEQFF. For the CDR3, the DNA is TGTGCCAGCAGGGTTGGACTAGCGGGAGGGTCCTACAATGAGCAGTTCTTC.

This chain links TRBV6-1 with TRBJ2-3; 10 positions match TRBD2. This CDR3 is built from 14 residues. Germline loops: CDR1 MNHNS, CDR2 SASEGT. Trimming cost V 7 bases and J 2 bases; bases outside gene matches: 3. CDR3 DNA: TGTGCCAGCAAAGGACTAGCGGACACAGATACGCAGTATTTT. Translated, it gives CASKGLADTDTQYF.

A single count supports this clonotype. The chain carries TRBV5-4 and TRBJ2-1; D possibly corresponds to TRBD2 (5 bases). The ends were cut back, 4 bases at V and 4 bases at J, with 15 bases in the middle. This CDR3 contains 15 residues. Germline V lookup: CDR1 SGHNT, CDR2 YYREEE (reference sequence). DNA of the CDR3: TGTGCCAGCAGCGCCTCTGGCGGGCCGTACAATGAGCAGTTCTTC. Protein sequence: CASSASGGPYNEQFF.

The rearrangement joins TRBV20-1 to TRBJ1-2; D is undetermined. The CDR3 is made up of 12 amino acids. Germline CDR1 is DFQATT and CDR2 is SNEGSKA (reference sequence). The V and J ends lost 6 bases and 5 bases respectively, with 13 bases between them. CDR3 sequence: CSATAENYGYTF. CDR3 coding DNA: TGCAGTGCAACCGCAGAGAATTATGGCTACACCTTC.

V gene TRBV10-3 combines with J gene TRBJ2-5; TRBD2 is a possible D gene (6 bases). The V gene lost 8 bases and the J gene lost 4 bases, with 14 bases spanning the gap. The length of the CDR3 is 13 residues. In germline, CDR1 is ENHRY, CDR2 SYGVKD. As DNA, the CDR3 is TGTGCCATCTCTGGCGGGACCGGAGAGACCCAGTACTTC. Residues: CAISGGTGETQYF.

This clonotype was detected a few times. This rearrangement joins TRBV7-3 to TRBJ2-1, with a possible D match to TRBD1 (7 bases). This CDR3 is built from 16 residues. Germline CDR1 and CDR2: SGHTA and FQGTGA. V was pared by 5 bases and J by 4 bases, with 18 bases between. The DNA for the CDR3 is TGTGCCAGCAGCCCGCAGGGGGGTGCGGGGTACAATGAGCAGTTCTTC. Translated: CASSPQGGAGYNEQFF. Based on the CDR3 plus reference TRBV7-3 and TRBJ2-1, the full variable domain is GAGVSQTPSNKVTEKGKYVELRCDPISGHTALYWYRQSLGQGPEFLIYFQGTGAADDSGLPNDRFFAVRPEGSVSTLKIQRTERGDSAVYLCASSPQGGAGYNEQFFGPGTRLTVL.

The chain has TRBV7-2 and TRBJ2-1; D not certain. Germline V gene lookup returns CDR1 SGHTA and CDR2 FQGNSA. The V end was cut by 1 base, the J end by 2 bases, with 9 bases between. The CDR3 loop spans 15 amino acids. The CDR3 DNA follows: TGTGCCAGCAGCTTAGAACTGAACCCCTACAATGAGCAGTTCTTC. It codes for CASSLELNPYNEQFF. Looking up the rest from reference TRBV7-2 and TRBJ2-1 gives the full variable domain: GAGVSQSPSNKVTEKGKDVELRCDPISGHTALYWYRQSLGQGLEFLIYFQGNSAPDKSGLPSDRFSAERTGGSVSTLTIQRTQQEDSAVYLCASSLELNPYNEQFFGPGTRLTVL.

This clonotype appeared many times. This chain links TRBV4-3 with TRBJ2-3, with D tentatively TRBD1 or TRBD2 (6 bases each). The CDR3 covers 17 residues. Trimming took off 3 bases at V and 0 bases at J, with 16 bases between the two ends. CDR1 is LGHNA and CDR2 is YSLEER in the germline V gene. The DNA for the CDR3 is TGCGCCAGCAGCCAGACGGGGGCCCGTTCCAGCACAGATACGCAGTATTTT. Its translation: CASSQTGARSSTDTQYF.

This clonotype has more than one count but fewer than ten. This rearrangement joins TRBV18 to TRBJ2-3, with D unresolved. CDR3 length equals 15 residues. The germline V gene encodes CDR1 KGHSH and CDR2 LQKENI. V was clipped by 4 bases and J by 2 bases, with 13 bases between them. The CDR3 here is CASSHSVRPTDTQYF. The DNA for the CDR3 is TGTGCCAGCTCACATTCAGTACGACCCACAGATACGCAGTATTTT. Combining the CDR3 with reference TRBV18 and TRBJ2-3 gives the whole variable domain NAGVMQNPRHLVRRRGQEARLRCSPMKGHSHVYWYRQLPEEGLKFMVYLQKENIIDESGMPKERFSAEFPKEGPSILRIQQVVRGDSAAYFCASSHSVRPTDTQYFGPGTRLTVL.

The chain joins TRBV7-9 to TRBJ2-7; weak D call: TRBD1 (6 bases). Germline loops: CDR1 SEHNR, CDR2 FQNEAQ (reference sequence). The CDR3 extends over 14 amino acids. V lost 5 bases and J lost 6, with 17 bases in between. CDR3 amino acids: CASSLVGEGGEQYF. In nucleotides, the CDR3 is TGTGCCAGCAGCCTAGTCGGGGAAGGGGGCGAGCAGTACTTC. Full variable domain (remainder filled in from reference TRBV7-9 and TRBJ2-7): DTGVSQNPRHKITKRGQNVTFRCDPISEHNRLYWYRQTLGQGPEFLTYFQNEAQLEKSRLLSDRFSAERPKGSFSTLEIQRTEQGDSAMYLCASSLVGEGGEQYFGPGTRLTVT.

This clonotype was observed many times. This chain connects TRBV6-5 to TRBJ2-7; TRBD1 matches at 9 bases. The germline V gene encodes CDR1 MNHEY and CDR2 SVGAGI. The CDR3 spans 16 residues. V trimming: 2 bases; J trimming: 4 bases; junction bases outside the gene matches: 9. CDR3 sequence (DNA): TGTGCCAGCAGTTACGGGGGAGGGACAGGGAAGTACGAGCAGTACTTC. Translating it yields CASSYGGGTGKYEQYF.

In its sample, this clonotype was seen once. J is TRBJ2-2 and V is TRBV11-2, with 9 bases fitting TRBD1. V shed 0 bases and J 6 bases; nucleotides not matched to a gene: 8. From germline, CDR1 is SGHAT and CDR2 FQNNGV. CDR3 length equals 17 residues. DNA for the CDR3: TGTGCCAGCAGCTTAGATTGGTCACAGGGGGCGTCCGGGGAGCTGTTTTTT. Encoded protein: CASSLDWSQGASGELFF.

This clonotype has just a few counts. J is TRBJ1-1 and V is TRBV27; D may be TRBD1 (5 bases). Germline CDR1 is MNHEY and CDR2 is SMNVEV (reference sequence). The V gene lost 1 base and the J gene lost 3 bases, with 24 bases spanning the gap. The CDR3 sequence is 19 residues long. The CDR3 bases are TGTGCCAGCAGTTTATTCCGCGGCCGGGGGGGTAAATCTGACACTGAAGCTTTCTTT. Amino acids: CASSLFRGRGGKSDTEAFF.

This clonotype was observed many times. The chain employs TRBV12-3 or TRBV12-4 and TRBJ2-1; no firm D call. V was trimmed by 6 bases and J by 4 bases, leaving 16 bases between them. The CDR3 runs to 15 residues. CDR3 in amino acids: CASRMRSAYYNEQFF. The CDR3 nucleotides read TGTGCCAGCAGAATGAGGTCCGCGTATTACAATGAGCAGTTCTTC.

This clonotype was seen many times. The rearrangement joins TRBV12-3 or TRBV12-4 to TRBJ2-7, with D tentatively TRBD2 (7 bases). The CDR3 totals 16 residues. The V gene lost 3 bases and the J gene lost 5 bases, with 20 bases spanning the gap. Here the CDR3 reads CASSLATNTGRDEQYF. The CDR3 DNA is TGTGCCAGCAGTTTGGCCACGAATACAGGGAGGGACGAGCAGTACTTC.

This rearrangement joins TRBV7-6 to TRBJ2-1; unclear D gene. The CDR3 is 14 residues long. Germline loops: CDR1 SGHVS, CDR2 FNYEAQ. Trimming left V 4 bases short and J 4 bases short, with 11 bases between. The CDR3 reads CASSSVPEYNEQFF. CDR3 nucleotides: TGTGCCAGCAGCTCGGTCCCAGAGTACAATGAGCAGTTCTTC.

The rearrangement joins TRBV6-1 to TRBJ1-6; TRBD1 matches at 9 bases. The germline V gene encodes CDR1 MNHNS and CDR2 SASEGT. Trimming took 5 bases from V and 9 from J; bases not matched to a gene: 5. This CDR3 spans 14 amino acids. The CDR3 sequence: CASSLRDRVSPLHF. In DNA form, the CDR3 reads TGTGCCAGCAGTCTCCGGGACAGGGTTTCACCCCTCCACTTT.

The chain combines TRBV2 with TRBJ2-7, with TRBD1 identical over 8 bases. The CDR3 is 14 amino acids. Germline CDR1 reads SNHLY; CDR2 reads FYNNEI. V lost 6 bases to trimming and J lost 2 bases; unmatched junction nucleotides: 6. This CDR3 reads CASSVTGAPYEQYF. The DNA for the CDR3 is TGTGCCAGCAGCGTGACAGGGGCCCCCTACGAGCAGTACTTC.